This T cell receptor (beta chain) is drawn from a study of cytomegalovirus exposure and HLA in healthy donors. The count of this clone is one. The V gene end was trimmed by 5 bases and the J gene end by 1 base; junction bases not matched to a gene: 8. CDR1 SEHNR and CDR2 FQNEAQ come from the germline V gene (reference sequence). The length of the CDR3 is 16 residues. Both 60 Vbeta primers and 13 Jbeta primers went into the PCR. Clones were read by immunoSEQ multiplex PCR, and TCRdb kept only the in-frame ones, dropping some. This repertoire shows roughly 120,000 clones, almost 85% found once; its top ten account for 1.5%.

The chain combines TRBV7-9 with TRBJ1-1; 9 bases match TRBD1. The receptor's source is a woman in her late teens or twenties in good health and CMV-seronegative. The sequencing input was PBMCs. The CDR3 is CASSTYRGRGNTEAFF. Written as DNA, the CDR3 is TGTGCCAGCAGCACCTACAGGGGGCGAGGGAACACTGAAGCTTTCTTT.